This TCR beta chain stems from a study of blood T cells in healthy people across ages (dated by TCRdb to between 2014 and 2017). As for the study more broadly: Template switching captured roughly one uniquely barcoded TCR beta cDNA molecule per two T cells in model experiments. The study measured age-related changes in TCR beta repertoire diversity using deep sequencing normalized with unique cDNA molecular identifiers. Using the same blood draw, the study looked at two additional independent replicas of 1 million unique cDNA reads for two donors, one aged 18 to 29 and the other aged 80 or older. The donors were split into four age groups: young (average about 15 years), middle-aged (about 40), aged (approximately 60) and long-lived (approximately 80). Results and caveats for the whole study, not just this receptor: As age increased, observed TCR beta diversity per million T cells dropped in a roughly linear way, and a significant reduction was already evident by age roughly 40. Compared with the aged group, the long-lived group had more naive CD4+ T cells, fewer expanded clones and increased TCR diversity, suggesting age selection. Total diversity estimates from one million sequenced T cells were considered lower bounds and underestimates. The CMV infection status of donors was not known, potentially confounding age-related changes in expanded clonotypes. A strong correlation was found between observed TCR beta diversity and the percentage of naive T cells measured by flow cytometry. Conclusive comparison of naive and antigen-experienced compartments was prevented by the profiling of bulk unsorted PBMCs.

Trimming removed 5 bases from V and 5 bases from J, leaving 8 bases between the germline ends. Inclusive of the bounding cysteine and phenylalanine, the CDR3 is 12 residues long. The read is trimmed to its CDR3 DNA, 36 bases read in frame from base 1. Sequences KGHDR (CDR1) and SFDVKD (CDR2) are obtained from the germline V gene. The library relied on 5' RACE. Sequencing used an Illumina HiSeq 2500. The second PCR ran for roughly 7 to 11 cycles and used a J-beta primer mix along with a sample-barcoded 5' primer. A unique molecular identifier was introduced onto each TCR beta cDNA molecule by a template-switch 5' adaptor carrying 12 random nucleotides. At least 2.5 million CDR3-containing paired-end reads were obtained from each sample. The Mint cDNA synthesis kit, primed by a TRBC-specific oligonucleotide, was used to synthesize first-strand cDNA from all RNA. All cDNA was treated with uracil-DNA glycosylase and then went through a first 18-cycle PCR with the universal primers M1SS and BC2_uni_R. Per the source publication's procedure: Normalization of each sample was performed by random selection of 1 million high-quality reads, each carrying a distinct molecular identifier. Instead of being binned into consensus sequences, reads with shared molecular identifiers were discarded. MiTCR, set to a Q25 quality threshold and the strictest error-elimination algorithm, was used for CDR3 identification, clonotype clustering and error correction. A nonparametric unseen species model using Euler transformation provided a lower-bound estimate of total TCR beta diversity. TCRdb applied fastp at Q25 and MiXCR to the public reads, then kept only in-frame beta chains. Rows with one shared CDR3 protein collapse into an entry with the most common genes and DNA. These V and J calls derive from TCRdb rather than the authors' analysis. The sample table records 750,000 to 1,000,000 distinct CDR3 sequences; 25% to 30% of these occur just once. Of the sample, approximately 10% is held by the ten largest clones.

Remarks on this clonotype: Its recognized antigen is unknown. Base-call qualities are not available, and no considerably larger clone is one nucleotide away.

Systemically healthy Caucasian individuals from Russia, some 40 in total and aged roughly 6 to 100 years, were included as donors. Around 10 milliliters of peripheral blood were collected from each donor into EDTA-treated Vacutainer tubes. Ficoll-Paque density-gradient centrifugation was used to isolate PBMCs, with at least 6 million obtained per sample. Trizol reagent was used to extract total RNA from PBMCs, with at least 5.5 micrograms per sample. Naive CD45RAhigh/CD27high T cell percentages were measured by flow cytometry on a PBMC aliquot from every donor. The same data also contributed to another study, on T cells of mothers and their children. The second publication reports: Nine systemically healthy Caucasian individuals served as donors, namely three mothers together with their six children. cDNA synthesis consumed the entire amount of extracted RNA, loaded at around 1.4 ug RNA in each 15 ul reaction. Sample barcodes and 2-4 random nucleotides were added via the M1S primer in the second PCR. More than 9 million TCR beta CDR3 reads were obtained from each mother, and several million reads were obtained from each child. Thymic selection similarly shapes TCR recombination output in related and unrelated pairs, with minor effect from inherited differences. Normalized repertoire overlap in related mother-child pairs was always slightly higher than in unrelated mother-child pairs, but the difference was never significant. No persistent microchimeric T cell clones were found, with a detection sensitivity of approximately 110 clones per million clonotypes. To look for features that set related mother-child pairs apart from unrelated individuals, the researchers ran deep NGS to compare the TCR beta repertoires of mothers and children. Mothers averaged about 40 +/- 4 years of age and children averaged around 10 +/- 4 years. Libraries were sequenced on Illumina HiSeq 2000 with 100+100 nt paired-end reads after adapter ligation with NEBNext reagents. To prevent cross-contamination, the mother and child libraries were prepared one month apart and sequenced in separate runs. For each donor, between roughly 450,000 and 2,200,000 distinct TCR beta clonotypes were identified. Naive TCR beta clonotypes were estimated from low-frequency clonotypes matched to each donor's FACS-determined naive share, without sorting.

The chain links TRBV24-1 with TRBJ1-2; the D segment cannot be called with confidence. The sequence was obtained from a middle-aged woman in good health. The sequencing sample was made of blood. The DNA sequence reads TGTGCCACCAGTGGGGCTGGATATGGCTACACCTTC. It translates to CATSGAGYGYTF.